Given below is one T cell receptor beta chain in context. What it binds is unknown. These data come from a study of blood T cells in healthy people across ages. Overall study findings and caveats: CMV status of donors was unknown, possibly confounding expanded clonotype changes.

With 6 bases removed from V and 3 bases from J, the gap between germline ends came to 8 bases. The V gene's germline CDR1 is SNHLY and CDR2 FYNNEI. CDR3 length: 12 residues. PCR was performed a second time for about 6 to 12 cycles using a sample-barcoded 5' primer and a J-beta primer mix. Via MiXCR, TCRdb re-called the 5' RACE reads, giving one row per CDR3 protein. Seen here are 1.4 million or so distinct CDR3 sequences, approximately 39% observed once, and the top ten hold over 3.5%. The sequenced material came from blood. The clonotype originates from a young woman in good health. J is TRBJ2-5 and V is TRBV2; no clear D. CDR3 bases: TGTGCCAGCAGGTCAGATAAAGAGACCCAGTACTTC. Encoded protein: CASRSDKETQYF.